At least ten counts were recorded for the clone carrying this T cell receptor (beta chain). Its antigen is unidentified. This sample was included in a study of T cells in Graves' hyperthyroidism and ophthalmopathy. For the study at large: Once the initial diagnosis was made, peripheral blood was obtained before any treatment. Study-wide results and limits: Expanded thyroid clonotypes (above 0.001) were mostly also found in blood.

The V end was cut by 7 bases, the J end by 5 bases, with 10 bases between. Per germline, CDR1 MDHEN and CDR2 SYDVKM. CDR3 length: 12 residues. Using RNA transcripts as the source, TCR beta CDR3 regions were amplified. With the HTBI primer set, the TCR CDR3 went through a first round of RT-PCR. TCRdb itself ran the multiplex PCR reads through MiXCR, one entry per CDR3 protein. The sample lists around 500,000 distinct CDR3 sequences; around 13% were seen once. In making diagnoses, clinical symptoms, serum thyroxine and TRAb, thyroid ultrasound and orbital computed tomography were all used. The sample taken for sequencing was blood. The V and J genes are TRBV28 and TRBJ2-3; D gene ambiguous. The source is a woman aged 40 to 50 with Graves' hyperthyroidism. The CDR3 sequence is CASTRSRDTQYF. CDR3 nucleotides: TGTGCCAGCACCAGGTCCAGAGATACGCAGTATTTT.